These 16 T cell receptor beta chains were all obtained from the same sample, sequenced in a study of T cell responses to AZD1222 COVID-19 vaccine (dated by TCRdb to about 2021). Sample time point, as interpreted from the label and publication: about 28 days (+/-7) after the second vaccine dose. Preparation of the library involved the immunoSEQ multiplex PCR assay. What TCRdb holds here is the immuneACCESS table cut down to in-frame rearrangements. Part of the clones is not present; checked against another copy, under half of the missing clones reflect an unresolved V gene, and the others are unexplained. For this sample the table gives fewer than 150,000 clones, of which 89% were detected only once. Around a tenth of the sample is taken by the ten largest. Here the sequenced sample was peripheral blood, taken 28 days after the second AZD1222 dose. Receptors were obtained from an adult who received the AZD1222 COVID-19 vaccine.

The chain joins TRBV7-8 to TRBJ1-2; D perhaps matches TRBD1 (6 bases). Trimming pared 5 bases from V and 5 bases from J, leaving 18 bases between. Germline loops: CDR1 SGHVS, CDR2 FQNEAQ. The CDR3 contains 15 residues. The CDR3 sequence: CASSPKGGTYYGYTF. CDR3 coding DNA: TGTGCCAGCAGCCCGAAGGGGGGGACTTATTATGGCTACACCTTC.

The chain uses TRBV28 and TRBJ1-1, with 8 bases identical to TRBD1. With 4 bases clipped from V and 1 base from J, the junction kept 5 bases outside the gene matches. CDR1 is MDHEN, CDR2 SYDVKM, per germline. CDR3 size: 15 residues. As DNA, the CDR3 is TGTGCCAGCAGTTCCCAGGGGGCCGGGAACACTGAAGCTTTCTTT. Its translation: CASSSQGAGNTEAFF.

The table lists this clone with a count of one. The CDR3 DNA reads TGTGCCAGCAGTTCCGCCTACGAGCAGTACTTC. It yields the protein CASSSAYEQYF. The chain couples TRBV12-3 or TRBV12-4 to TRBJ2-7; the D is unclear. CDR3 length: 11 residues. V gave up 4 bases and J gave up 2 bases, with 3 bases separating them.

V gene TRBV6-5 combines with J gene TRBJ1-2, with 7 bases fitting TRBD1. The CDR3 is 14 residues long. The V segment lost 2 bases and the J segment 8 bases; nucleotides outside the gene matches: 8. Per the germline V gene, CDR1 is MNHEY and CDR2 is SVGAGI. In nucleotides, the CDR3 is TGTGCCAGCAGTTACCACATCACAGGGGACGGCTACACCTTC. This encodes CASSYHITGDGYTF.

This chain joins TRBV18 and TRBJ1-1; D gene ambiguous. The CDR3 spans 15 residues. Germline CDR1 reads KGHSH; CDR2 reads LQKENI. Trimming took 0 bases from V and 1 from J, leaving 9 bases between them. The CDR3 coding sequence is TGTGCCAGCTCACCACCCTCCACCCGGAACACTGAAGCTTTCTTT. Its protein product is CASSPPSTRNTEAFF. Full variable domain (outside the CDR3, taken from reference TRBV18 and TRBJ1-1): NAGVMQNPRHLVRRRGQEARLRCSPMKGHSHVYWYRQLPEEGLKFMVYLQKENIIDESGMPKERFSAEFPKEGPSILRIQQVVRGDSAAYFCASSPPSTRNTEAFFGQGTRLTVV.

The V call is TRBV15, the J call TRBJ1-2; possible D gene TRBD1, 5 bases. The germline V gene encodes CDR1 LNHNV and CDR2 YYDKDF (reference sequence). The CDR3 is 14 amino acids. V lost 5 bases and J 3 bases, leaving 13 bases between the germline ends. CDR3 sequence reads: CATSSWGGDYGYTF. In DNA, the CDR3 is TGTGCCACCAGCTCGTGGGGCGGTGACTATGGCTACACCTTC.

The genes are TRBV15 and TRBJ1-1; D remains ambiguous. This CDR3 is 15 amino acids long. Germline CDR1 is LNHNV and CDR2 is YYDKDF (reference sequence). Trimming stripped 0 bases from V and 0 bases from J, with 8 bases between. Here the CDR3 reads CATSRDRLMNTEAFF. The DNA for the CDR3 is TGTGCCACCAGCAGAGATCGCCTCATGAACACTGAAGCTTTCTTT.

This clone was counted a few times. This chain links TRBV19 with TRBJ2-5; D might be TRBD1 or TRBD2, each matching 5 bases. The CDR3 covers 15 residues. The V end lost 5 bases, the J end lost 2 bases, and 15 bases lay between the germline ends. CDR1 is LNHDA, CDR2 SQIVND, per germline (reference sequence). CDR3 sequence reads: CASSPGTNLQETQYF. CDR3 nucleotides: TGTGCCAGTAGTCCCGGGACCAACCTTCAAGAGACCCAGTACTTC.

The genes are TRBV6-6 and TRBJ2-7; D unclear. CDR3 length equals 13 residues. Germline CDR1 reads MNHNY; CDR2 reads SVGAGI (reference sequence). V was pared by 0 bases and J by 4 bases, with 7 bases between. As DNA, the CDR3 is TGTGCCAGCAGTTACTCGGACGGTTACGAGCAGTACTTC. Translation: CASSYSDGYEQYF.

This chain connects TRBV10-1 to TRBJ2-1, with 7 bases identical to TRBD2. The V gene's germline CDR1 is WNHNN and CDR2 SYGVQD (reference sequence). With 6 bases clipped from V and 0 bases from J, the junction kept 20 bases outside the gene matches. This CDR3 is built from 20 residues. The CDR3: CASSPSGSGVYDSSYNEQFF. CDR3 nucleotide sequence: TGCGCCAGCAGCCCCTCGGGGAGCGGGGTTTATGATAGCTCCTACAATGAGCAGTTCTTC.

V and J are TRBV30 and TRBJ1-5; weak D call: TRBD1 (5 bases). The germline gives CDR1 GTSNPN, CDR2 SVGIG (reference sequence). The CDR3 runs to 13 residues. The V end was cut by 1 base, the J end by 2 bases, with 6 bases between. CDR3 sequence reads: CAWSGDGNQPQHF. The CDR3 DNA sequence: TGTGCCTGGAGTGGGGACGGCAATCAGCCCCAGCATTTT.

CDR3 loop: CASSQARTGANEKLFF. For the CDR3, the DNA is TGTGCCAGCAGCCAAGCCCGGACAGGGGCTAATGAAAAACTGTTTTTT. This chain uses TRBV3-1 (or the pseudogene TRBV3-2) with TRBJ1-4; 9 nucleotides match TRBD1. The germline CDR1 and CDR2 sequences are LGHDT and YNNKEL (reference sequence). V was pared by 1 base and J by 3 bases, with 3 bases of the junction left unmatched. CDR3 length: 16 amino acids.

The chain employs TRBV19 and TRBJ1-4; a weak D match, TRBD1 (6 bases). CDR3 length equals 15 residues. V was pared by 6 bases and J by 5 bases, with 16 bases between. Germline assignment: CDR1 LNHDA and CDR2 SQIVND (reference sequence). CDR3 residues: CASRTIQGINEKLFF. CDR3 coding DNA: TGTGCCAGTAGGACGATACAGGGAATAAATGAAAAACTGTTTTTT.

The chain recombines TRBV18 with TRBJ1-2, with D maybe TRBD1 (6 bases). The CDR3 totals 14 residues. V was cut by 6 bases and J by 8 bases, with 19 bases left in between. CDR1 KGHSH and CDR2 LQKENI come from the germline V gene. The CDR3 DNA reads TGTGCCAGCTCGCCCCGACAGGAGGCGCCCGGCTACACCTTC. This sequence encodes CASSPRQEAPGYTF.

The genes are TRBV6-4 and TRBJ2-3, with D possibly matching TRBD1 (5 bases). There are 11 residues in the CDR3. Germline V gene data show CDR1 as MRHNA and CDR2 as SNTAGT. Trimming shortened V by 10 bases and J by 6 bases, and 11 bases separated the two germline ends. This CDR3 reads CATAAGDTQYF. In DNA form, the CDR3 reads TGTGCCACCGCAGCAGGGGATACGCAGTATTTT.

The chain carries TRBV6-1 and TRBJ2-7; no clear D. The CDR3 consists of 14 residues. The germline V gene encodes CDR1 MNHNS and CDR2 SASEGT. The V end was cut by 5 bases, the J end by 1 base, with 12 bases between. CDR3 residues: CASSYSTASYEQYF. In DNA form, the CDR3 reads TGTGCCAGCAGTTATTCGACCGCGTCCTACGAGCAGTACTTC.